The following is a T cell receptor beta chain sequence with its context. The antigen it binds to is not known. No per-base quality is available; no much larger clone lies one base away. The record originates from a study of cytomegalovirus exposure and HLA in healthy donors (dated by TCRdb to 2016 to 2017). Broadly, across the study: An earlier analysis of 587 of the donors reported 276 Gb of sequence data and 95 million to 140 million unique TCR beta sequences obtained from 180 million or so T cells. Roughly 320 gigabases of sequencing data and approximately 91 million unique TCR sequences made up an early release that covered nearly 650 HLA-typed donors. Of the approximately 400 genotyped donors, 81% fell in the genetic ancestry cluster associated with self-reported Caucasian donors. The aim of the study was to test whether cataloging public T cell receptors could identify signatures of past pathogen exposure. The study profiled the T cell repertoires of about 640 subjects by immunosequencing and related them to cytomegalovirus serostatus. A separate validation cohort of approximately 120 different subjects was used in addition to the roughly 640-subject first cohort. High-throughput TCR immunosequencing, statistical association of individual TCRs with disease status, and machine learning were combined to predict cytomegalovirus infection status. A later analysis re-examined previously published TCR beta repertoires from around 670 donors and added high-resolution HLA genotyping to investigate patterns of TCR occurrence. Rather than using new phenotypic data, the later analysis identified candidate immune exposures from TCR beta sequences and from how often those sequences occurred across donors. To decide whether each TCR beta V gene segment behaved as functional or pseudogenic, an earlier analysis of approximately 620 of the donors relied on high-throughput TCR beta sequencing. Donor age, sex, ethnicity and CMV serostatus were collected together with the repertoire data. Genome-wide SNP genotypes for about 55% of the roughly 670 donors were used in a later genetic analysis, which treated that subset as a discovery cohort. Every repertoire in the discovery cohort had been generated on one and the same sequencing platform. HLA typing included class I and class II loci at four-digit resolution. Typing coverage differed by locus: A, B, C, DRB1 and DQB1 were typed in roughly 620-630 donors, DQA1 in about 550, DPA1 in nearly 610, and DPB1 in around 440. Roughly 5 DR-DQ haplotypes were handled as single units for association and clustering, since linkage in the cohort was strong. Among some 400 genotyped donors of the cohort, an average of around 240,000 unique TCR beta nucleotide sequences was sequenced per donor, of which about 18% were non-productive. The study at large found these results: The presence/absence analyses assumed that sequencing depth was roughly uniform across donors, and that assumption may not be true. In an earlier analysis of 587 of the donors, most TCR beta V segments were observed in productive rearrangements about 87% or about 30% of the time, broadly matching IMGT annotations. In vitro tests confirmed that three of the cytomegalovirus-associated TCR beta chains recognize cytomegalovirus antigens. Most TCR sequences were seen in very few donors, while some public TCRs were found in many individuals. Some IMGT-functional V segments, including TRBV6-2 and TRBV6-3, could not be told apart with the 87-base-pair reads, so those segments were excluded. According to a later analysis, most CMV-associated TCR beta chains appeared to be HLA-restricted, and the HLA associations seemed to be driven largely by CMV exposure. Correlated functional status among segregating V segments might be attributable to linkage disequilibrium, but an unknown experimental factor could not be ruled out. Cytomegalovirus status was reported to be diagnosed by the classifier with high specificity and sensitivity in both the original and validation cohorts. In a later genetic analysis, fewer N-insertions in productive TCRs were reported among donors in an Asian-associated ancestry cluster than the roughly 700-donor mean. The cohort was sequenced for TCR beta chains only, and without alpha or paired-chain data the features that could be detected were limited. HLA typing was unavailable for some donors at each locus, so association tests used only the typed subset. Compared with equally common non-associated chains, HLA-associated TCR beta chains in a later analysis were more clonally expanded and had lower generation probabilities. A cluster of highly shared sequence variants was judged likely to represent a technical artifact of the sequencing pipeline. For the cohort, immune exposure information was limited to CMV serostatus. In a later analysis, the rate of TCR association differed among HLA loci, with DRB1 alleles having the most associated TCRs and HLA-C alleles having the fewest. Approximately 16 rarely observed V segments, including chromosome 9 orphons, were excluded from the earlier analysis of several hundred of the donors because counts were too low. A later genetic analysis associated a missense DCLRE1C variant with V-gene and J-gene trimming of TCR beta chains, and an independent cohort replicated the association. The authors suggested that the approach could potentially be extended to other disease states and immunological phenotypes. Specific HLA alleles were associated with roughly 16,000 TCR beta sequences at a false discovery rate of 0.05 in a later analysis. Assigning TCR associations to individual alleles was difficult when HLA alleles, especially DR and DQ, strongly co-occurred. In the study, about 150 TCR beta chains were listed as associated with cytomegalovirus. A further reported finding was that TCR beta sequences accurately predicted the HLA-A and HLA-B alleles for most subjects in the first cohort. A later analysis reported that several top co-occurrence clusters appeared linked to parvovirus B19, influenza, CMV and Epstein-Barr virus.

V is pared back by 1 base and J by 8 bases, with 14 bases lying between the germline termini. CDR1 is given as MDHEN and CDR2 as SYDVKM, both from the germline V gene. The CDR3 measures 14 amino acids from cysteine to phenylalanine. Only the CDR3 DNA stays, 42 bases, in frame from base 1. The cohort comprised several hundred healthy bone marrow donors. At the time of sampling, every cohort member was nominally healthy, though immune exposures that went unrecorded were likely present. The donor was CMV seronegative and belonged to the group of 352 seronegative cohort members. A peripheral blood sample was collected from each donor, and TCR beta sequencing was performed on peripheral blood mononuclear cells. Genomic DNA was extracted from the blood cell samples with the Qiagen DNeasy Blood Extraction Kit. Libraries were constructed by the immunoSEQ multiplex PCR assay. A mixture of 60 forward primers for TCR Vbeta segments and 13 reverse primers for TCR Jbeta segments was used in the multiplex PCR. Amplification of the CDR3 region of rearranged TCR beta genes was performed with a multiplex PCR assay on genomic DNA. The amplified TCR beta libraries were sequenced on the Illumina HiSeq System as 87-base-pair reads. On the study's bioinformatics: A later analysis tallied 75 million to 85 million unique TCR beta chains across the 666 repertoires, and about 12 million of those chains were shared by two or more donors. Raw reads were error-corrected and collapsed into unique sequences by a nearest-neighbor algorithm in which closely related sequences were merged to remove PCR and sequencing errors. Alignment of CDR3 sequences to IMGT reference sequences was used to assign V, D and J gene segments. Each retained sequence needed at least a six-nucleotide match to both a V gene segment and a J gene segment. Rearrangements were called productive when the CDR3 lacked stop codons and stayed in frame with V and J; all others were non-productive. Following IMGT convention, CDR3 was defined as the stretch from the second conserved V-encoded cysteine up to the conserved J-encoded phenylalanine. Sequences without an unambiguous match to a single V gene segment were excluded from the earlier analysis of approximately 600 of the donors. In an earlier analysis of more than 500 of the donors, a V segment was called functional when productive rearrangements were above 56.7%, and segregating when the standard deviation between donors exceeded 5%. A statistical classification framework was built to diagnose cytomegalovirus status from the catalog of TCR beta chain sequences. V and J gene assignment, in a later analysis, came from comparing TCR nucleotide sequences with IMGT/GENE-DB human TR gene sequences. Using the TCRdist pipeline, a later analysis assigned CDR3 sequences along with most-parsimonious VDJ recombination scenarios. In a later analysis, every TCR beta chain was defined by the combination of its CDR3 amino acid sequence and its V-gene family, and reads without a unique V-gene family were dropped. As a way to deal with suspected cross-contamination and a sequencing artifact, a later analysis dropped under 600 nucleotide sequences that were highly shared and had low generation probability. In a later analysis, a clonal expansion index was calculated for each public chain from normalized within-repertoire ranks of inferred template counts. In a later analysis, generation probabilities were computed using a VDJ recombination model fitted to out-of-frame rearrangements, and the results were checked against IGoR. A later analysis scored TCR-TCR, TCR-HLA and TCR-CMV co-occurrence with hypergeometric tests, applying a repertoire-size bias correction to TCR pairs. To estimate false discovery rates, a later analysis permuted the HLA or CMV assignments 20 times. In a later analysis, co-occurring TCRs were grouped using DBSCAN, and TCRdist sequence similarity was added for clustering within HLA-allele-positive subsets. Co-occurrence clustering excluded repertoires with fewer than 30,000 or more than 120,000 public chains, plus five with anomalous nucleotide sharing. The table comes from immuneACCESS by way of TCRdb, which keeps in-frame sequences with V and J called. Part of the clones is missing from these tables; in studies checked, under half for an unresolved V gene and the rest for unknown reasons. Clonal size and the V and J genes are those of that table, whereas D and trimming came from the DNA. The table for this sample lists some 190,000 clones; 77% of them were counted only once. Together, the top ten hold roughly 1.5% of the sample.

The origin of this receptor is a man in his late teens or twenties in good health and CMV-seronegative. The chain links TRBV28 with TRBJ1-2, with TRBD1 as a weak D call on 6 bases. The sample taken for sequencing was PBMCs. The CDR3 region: CASSLSGQSKGYTF. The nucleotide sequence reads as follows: TGTGCCAGCAGTTTATCCGGACAGTCGAAGGGCTACACCTTC.